The sequence of this TCR beta chain was determined in a study of ipilimumab plus nivolumab after autologous stem cell transplantation. On the study more broadly: Typical patient got four to six ipilimumab doses and roughly 8 nivolumab doses (median). The DLBCL group included primary refractory and relapsed cases.

Unmatched junction bases numbered 11, after V lost 6 bases and J lost 14 bases. The length of the CDR3 is 12 residues. Germline-derived CDR1 and CDR2 are SNHLY and FYNNEI. Only in-frame clones appear in the TCRdb table, and some are missing; sequencing was by immunoSEQ multiplex PCR. This table holds about 83,000 clones, 83% found once. Through week 26, nivolumab 3 mg/kg IV was given weeks 1, 4, 7, 10, then biweekly. The clonotype comes from a male donor with diffuse large B-cell lymphoma. This rearrangement joins TRBV2 to TRBJ2-5; 8 bases align to TRBD1. The specimen was PBMCs, collected in a trial of ipilimumab plus nivolumab as post-transplant consolidation. The chain's CDR3 is CASSETLTGEYF. The CDR3 nucleotides are TGTGCCAGCAGCGAAACACTGACAGGGGAATACTTC.